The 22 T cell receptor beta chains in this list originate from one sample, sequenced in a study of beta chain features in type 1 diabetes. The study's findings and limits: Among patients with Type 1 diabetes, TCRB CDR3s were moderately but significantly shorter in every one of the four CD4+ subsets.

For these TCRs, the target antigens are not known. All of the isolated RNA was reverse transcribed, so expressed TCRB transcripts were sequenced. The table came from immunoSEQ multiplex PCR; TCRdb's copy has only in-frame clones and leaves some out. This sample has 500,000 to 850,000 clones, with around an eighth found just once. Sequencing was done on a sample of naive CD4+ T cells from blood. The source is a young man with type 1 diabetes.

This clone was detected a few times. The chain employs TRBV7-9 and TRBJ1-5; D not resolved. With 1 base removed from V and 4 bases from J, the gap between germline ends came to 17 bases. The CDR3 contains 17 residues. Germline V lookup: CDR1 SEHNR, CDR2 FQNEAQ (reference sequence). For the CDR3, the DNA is TGTGCCAGCAGCTTAGGGGCAGGCCAATACCGGAATCAGCCCCAGCATTTT. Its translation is CASSLGAGQYRNQPQHF.

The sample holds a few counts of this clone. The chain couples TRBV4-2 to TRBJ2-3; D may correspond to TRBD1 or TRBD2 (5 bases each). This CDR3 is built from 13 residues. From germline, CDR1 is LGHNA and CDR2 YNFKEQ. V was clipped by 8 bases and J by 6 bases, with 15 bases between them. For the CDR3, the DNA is TGTGCCAGCCGGGACCAAGGGTCCGATACGCAGTATTTT. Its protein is CASRDQGSDTQYF.

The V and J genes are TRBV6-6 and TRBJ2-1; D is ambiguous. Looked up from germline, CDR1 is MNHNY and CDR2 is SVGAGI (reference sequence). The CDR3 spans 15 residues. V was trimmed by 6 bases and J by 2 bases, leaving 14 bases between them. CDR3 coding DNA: TGTGCCAGCAGCCAAACAGTCCCTACCTACAATGAGCAGTTCTTC. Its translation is CASSQTVPTYNEQFF.

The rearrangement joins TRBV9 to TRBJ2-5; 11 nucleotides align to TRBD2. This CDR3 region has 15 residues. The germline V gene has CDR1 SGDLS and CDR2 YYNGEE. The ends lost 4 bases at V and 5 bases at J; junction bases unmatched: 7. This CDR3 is CASSPSGRLTETQYF. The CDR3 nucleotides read TGTGCCAGCAGCCCTAGCGGGAGGTTGACCGAGACCCAGTACTTC.

CDR3 nucleotides: TGTGCCAGCAGCCAAGGCTTCTCTGGAAACACCATATATTTT. It yields the protein CASSQGFSGNTIYF. The chain recombines TRBV16 with TRBJ1-3; D remains ambiguous. Looked up from germline, CDR1 is KGHSY and CDR2 is FQNENV. The CDR3 totals 14 residues. The V and J ends lost 2 bases and 0 bases respectively, with 5 bases between them.

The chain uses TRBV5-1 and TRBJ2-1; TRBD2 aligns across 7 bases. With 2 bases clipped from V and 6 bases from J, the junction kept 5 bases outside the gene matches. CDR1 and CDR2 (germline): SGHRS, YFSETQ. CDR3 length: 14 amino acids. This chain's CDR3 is CASSLPGGGNEQFF. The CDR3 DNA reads TGCGCCAGCAGCTTACCGGGAGGCGGCAATGAGCAGTTCTTC.

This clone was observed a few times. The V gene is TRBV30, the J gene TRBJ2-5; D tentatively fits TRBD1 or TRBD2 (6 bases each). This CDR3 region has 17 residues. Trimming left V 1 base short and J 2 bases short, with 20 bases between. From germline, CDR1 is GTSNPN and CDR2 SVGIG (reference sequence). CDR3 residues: CAWSEGRFYREQETQYF. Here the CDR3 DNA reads TGTGCCTGGAGTGAAGGGAGGTTCTACAGGGAGCAAGAGACCCAGTACTTC.

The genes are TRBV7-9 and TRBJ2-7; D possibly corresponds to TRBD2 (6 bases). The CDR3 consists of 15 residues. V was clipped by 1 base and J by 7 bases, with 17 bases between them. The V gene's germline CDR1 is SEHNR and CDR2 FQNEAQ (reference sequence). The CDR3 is CASSLVRGRMEEQYF. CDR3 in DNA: TGTGCCAGCAGCTTAGTGCGGGGTAGAATGGAAGAGCAGTACTTC.

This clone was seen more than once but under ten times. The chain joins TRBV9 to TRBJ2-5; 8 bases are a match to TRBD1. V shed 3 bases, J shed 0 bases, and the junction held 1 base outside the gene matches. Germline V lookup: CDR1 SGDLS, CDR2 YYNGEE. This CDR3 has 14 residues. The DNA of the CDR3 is TGTGCCAGCAGCGCGACAGGGGACCAAGAGACCCAGTACTTC. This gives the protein CASSATGDQETQYF.

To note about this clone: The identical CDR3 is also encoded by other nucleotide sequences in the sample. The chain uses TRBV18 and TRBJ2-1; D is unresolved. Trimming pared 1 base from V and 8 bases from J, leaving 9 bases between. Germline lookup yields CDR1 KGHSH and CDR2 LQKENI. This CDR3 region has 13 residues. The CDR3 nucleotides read TGTGCCAGCTCACCACTCCTATCAGATGAGCAGTTCTTC. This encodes CASSPLLSDEQFF.

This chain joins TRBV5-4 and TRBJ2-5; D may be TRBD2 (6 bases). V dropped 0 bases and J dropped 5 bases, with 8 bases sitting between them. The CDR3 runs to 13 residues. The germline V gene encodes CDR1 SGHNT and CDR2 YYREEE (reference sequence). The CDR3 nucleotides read TGTGCCAGCAGCTTGGGGCTAGCGGAGACCCAGTACTTC. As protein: CASSLGLAETQYF.

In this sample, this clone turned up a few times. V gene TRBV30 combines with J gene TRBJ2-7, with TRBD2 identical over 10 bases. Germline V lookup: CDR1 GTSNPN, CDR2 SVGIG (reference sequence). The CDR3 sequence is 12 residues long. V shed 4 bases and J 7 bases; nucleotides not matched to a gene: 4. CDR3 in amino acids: CAWTSGRGEQYF. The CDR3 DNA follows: TGTGCCTGGACTAGCGGGAGAGGGGAGCAGTACTTC. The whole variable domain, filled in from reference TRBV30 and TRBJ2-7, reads SQTIHQWPATLVQPVGSPLSLECTVEGTSNPNLYWYRQAAGRGLQLLFYSVGIGQISSEVPQNLSASRPQDRQFILSSKKLLLSDSGFYLCAWTSGRGEQYFGPGTRLTVT.

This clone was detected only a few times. The CDR3 DNA sequence: TGTGCCAGCAGCCCAATAGGCCTACGCTCTGGAAACACCATATATTTT. Translation gives CASSPIGLRSGNTIYF. The rearrangement uses TRBV7-9 and TRBJ1-3; D remains unclear. Germline V CDR1 and CDR2: SEHNR, FQNEAQ (reference sequence). CDR3 length: 16 residues. Trimming left V 5 bases short and J 0 bases short, with 14 bases between.

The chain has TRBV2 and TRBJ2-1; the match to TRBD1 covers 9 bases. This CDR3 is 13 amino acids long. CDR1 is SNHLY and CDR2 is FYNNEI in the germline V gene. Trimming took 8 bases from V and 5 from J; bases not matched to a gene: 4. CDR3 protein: CASRDRVNNEQFF. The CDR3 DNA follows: TGTGCCAGCCGGGACAGGGTAAACAATGAGCAGTTCTTC.

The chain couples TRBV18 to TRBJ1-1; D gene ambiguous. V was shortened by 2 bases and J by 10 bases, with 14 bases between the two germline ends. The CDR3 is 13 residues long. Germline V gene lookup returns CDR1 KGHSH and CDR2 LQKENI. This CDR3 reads CASSPRDIAGAFF. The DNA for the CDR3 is TGTGCCAGCTCACCAAGAGACATCGCGGGAGCTTTCTTT.

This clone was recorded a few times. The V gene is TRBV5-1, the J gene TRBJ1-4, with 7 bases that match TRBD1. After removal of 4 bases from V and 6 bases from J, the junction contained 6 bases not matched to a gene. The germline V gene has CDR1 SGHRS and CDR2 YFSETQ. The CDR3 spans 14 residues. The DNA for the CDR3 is TGCGCCAGCAGCACGACAGGGCAATATGAAAAACTGTTTTTT. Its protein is CASSTTGQYEKLFF.

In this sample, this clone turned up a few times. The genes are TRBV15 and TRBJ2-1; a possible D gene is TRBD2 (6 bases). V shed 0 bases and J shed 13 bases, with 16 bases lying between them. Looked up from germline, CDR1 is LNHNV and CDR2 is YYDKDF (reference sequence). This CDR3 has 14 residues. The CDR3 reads CATSRDLGRERQFF. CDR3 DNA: TGTGCCACCAGCAGAGATCTTGGACGGGAGCGACAGTTCTTC.

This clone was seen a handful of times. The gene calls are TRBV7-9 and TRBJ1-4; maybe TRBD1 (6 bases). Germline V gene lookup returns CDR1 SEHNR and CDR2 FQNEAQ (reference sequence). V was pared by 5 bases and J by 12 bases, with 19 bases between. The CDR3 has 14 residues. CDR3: CASSRPEGGRQLFF. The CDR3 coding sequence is TGTGCCAGCAGCCGCCCCGAGGGGGGAAGGCAACTGTTTTTT.

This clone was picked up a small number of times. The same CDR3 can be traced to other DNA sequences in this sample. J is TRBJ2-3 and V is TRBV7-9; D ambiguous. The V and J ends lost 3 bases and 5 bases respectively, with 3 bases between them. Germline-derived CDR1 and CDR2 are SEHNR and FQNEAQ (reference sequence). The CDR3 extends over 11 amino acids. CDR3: CASSFQDTQYF. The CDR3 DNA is TGTGCCAGCAGCTTCCAAGATACGCAGTATTTT.

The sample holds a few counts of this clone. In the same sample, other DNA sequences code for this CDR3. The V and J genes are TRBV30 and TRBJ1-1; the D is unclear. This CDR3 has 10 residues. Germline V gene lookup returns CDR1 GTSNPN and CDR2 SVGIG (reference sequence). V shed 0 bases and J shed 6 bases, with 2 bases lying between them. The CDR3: CAWSVSEAFF. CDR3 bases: TGTGCCTGGAGTGTCTCTGAAGCTTTCTTT. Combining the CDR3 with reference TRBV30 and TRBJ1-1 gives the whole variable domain SQTIHQWPATLVQPVGSPLSLECTVEGTSNPNLYWYRQAAGRGLQLLFYSVGIGQISSEVPQNLSASRPQDRQFILSSKKLLLSDSGFYLCAWSVSEAFFGQGTRLTVV.

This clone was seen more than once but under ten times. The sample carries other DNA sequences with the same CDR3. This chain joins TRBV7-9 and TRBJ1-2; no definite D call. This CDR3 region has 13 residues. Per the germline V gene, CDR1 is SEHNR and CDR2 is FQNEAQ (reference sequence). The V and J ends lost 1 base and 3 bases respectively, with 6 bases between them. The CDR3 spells CASSLDSYYGYTF. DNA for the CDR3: TGTGCCAGCAGCTTAGACAGCTACTATGGCTACACCTTC.

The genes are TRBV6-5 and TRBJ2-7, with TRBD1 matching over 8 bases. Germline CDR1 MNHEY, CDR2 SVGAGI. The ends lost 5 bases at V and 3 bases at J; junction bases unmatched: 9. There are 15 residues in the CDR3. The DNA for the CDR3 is TGTGCCAGCAGTCGATCCGGGACAGGTTTCTACGAGCAGTACTTC. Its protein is CASSRSGTGFYEQYF.